This TCR beta chain was sequenced for a study of T cells in Graves' hyperthyroidism and ophthalmopathy. This CDR3 comprises 12 residues. Germline lookup yields CDR1 KGHDR and CDR2 SFDVKD. V lost 12 bases and J 7 bases, leaving 15 bases between the germline ends. PBMCs were sourced from over 8.5 ml fresh peripheral blood. Amplification of TCR beta CDR3 regions used RNA as the template. With the HTBI primer set, the TCR CDR3 went through a first round of RT-PCR. Using its own MiXCR run on the multiplex PCR reads, TCRdb lists one record per CDR3 protein. The repertoire holds a few hundred thousand distinct CDR3 sequences, approximately 20% seen once, with roughly two fifths in the top ten. The sample holds many counts of this clonotype.

J is TRBJ2-1 and V is TRBV24-1; no firm D call. The sample consisted of blood. The receptor was isolated from a man aged 40-50 years with Graves' hyperthyroidism. In DNA, the CDR3 is TGTGCCGTCTGGAGCCGTTTTAATGAGCAGTTCTTC. It is translated as CAVWSRFNEQFF.